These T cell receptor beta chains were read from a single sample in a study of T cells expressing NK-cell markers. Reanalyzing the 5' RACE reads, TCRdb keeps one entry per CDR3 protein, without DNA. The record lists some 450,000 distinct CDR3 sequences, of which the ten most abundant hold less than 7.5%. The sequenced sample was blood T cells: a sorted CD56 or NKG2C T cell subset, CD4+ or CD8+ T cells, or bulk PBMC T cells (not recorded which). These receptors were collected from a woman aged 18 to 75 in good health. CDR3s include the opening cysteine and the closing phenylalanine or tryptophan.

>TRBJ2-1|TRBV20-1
CSAPGTGRNNEQFF
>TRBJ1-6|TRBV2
CASGKAWNSPLHF
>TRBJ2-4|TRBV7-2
CASSPGGGLAKNIQYF
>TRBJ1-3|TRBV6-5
CASSYSWDTGVGNTIYF
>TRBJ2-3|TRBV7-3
CASSLRGPQDTQYF
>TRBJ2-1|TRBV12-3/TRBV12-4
CASSLSDDQFF
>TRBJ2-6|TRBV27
CASSSLQTGGSGANVLTF
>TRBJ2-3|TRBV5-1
CASSEDGATDTQYF
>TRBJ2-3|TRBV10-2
CASSESPVSTDTQYF
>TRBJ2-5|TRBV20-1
CSAFQIQETQYF
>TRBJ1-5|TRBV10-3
CAISDHSYSNQPQHF
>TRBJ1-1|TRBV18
CASSPPENTEAFF
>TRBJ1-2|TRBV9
CASSPPHLTGGLGYTF
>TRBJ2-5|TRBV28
CASSLWGLAGIQETQYF
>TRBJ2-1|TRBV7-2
CASTGGPASYNEQFF
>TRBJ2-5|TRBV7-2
CASSQRLTSDQETQYF
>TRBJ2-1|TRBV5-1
CASSLGVRSYNEQFF
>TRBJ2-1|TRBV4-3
CASSQDGRGLAGYNEQFF
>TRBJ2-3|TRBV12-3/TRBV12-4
CASVTSGGGTDTQYF
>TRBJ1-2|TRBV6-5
CASSYGPGYGYTF